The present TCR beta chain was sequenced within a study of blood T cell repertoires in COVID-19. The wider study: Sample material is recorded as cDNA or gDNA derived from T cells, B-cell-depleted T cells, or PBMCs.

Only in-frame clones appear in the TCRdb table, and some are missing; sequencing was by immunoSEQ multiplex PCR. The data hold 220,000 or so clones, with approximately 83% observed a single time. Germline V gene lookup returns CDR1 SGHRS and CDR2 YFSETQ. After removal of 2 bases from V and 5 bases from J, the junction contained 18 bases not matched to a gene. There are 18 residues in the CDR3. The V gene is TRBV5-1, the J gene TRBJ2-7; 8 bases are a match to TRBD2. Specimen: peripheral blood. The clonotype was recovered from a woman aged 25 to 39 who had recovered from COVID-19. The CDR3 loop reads CASSLGAGAPLLIHEQYF. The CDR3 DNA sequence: TGCGCCAGCAGCTTAGGAGCGGGAGCGCCCCTCTTAATCCACGAGCAGTACTTC. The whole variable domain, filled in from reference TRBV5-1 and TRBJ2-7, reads KAGVTQTPRYLIKTRGQQVTLSCSPISGHRSVSWYQQTPGQGLQFLFEYFSETQRNKGNFPGRFSGRQFSNSRSEMNVSTLELGDSALYLCASSLGAGAPLLIHEQYFGPGTRLTVT.